This T cell receptor beta chain was captured by sequencing in a study of radiation and T cells in renal cell carcinoma. The time point was: blood 4 weeks post-SBRT, at nephrectomy. Treatment meaning: 15 Gy SBRT to primary tumor, nephrectomy 4 weeks later. Nephrectomy followed 15 Gy stereotactic body radiation by 4 weeks. This renal cell carcinoma was of the clear cell type. Clones were sequenced by immunoSEQ multiplex PCR, and TCRdb holds only the in-frame ones, with some missing. The table includes approximately 29,000 clones, 81% detected once. V shed 5 bases and J 7 bases; nucleotides not matched to a gene: 7. Germline V lookup: CDR1 SGHAT, CDR2 FQNNGV. This CDR3 region has 13 residues.

The material was blood, obtained from a patient whose treatment included radiotherapy and nephrectomy. The V gene is TRBV11-2, the J gene TRBJ2-7; 8 bases are shared with TRBD2. The receptor was derived from a man in his sixties with renal cell carcinoma. Here the CDR3 reads CASSHGTSGEQYF. The CDR3 nucleotides are TGTGCCAGCAGCCACGGGACTAGTGGTGAGCAGTACTTC.